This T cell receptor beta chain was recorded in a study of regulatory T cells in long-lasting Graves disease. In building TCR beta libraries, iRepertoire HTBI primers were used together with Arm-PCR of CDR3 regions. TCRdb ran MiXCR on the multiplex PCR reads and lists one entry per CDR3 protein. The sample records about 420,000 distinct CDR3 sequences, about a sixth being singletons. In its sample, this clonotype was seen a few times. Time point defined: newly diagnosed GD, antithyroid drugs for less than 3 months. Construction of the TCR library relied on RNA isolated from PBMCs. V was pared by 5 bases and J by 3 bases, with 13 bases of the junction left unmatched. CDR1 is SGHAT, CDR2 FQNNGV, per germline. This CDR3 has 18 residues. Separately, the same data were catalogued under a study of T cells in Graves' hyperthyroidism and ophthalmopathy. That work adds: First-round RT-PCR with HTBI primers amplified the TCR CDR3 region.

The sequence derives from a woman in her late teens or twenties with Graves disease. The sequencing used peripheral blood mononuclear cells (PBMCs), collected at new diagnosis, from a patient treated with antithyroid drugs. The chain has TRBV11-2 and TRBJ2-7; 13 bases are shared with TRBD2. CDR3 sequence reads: CASSQDSGRTSGSYEQYF. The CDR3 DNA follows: TGTGCCAGCAGCCAAGATTCGGGGCGGACTAGCGGGAGCTACGAGCAGTACTTC.